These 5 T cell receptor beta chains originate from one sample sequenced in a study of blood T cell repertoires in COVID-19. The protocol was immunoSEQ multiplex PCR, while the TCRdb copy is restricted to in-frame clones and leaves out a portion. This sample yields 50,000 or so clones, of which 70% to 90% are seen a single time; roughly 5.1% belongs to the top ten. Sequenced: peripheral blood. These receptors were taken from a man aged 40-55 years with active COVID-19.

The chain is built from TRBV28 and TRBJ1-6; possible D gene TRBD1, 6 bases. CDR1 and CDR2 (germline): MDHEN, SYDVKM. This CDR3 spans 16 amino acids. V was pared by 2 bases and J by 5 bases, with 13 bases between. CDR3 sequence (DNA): TGTGCCAGCAGTTTAGGGGTAGGGGGAAATAATTCACCCCTCCACTTT. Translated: CASSLGVGGNNSPLHF.

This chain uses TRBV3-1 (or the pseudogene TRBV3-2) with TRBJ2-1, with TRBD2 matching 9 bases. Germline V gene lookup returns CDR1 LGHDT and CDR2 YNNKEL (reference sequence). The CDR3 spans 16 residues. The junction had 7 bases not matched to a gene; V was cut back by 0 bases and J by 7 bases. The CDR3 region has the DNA TGTGCCAGCAGCCAAGAGGGGCCTAGCGGGACGAATGAGCAGTTCTTC. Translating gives CASSQEGPSGTNEQFF.

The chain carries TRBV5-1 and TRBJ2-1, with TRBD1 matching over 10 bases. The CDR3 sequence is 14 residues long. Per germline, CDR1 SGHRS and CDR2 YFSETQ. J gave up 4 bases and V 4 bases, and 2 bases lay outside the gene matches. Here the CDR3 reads CASSRDRGYNEQFF. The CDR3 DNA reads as TGCGCCAGCAGCCGGGACAGGGGTTACAATGAGCAGTTCTTC.

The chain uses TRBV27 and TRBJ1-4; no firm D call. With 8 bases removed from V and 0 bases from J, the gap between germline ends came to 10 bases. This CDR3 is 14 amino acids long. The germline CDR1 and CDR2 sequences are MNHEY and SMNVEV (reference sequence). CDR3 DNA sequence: TGTGCCAGCCGGACGGGAGCAACTAATGAAAAACTGTTTTTT. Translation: CASRTGATNEKLFF.

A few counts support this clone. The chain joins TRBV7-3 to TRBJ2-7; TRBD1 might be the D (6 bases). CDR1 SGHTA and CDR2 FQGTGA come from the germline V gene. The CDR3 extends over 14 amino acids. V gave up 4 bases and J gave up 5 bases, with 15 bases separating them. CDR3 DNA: TGTGCCAGCAGCTCGGGGCAGGGGTTCGACGAGCAGTACTTC. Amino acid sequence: CASSSGQGFDEQYF.